This is a list of T cell receptor beta chains from one sample in a study of sequential checkpoint blockade in melanoma. This table comes from immunoSEQ multiplex PCR, and its TCRdb copy is limited to in-frame clones, with some not included. The sample has 20,000 to 25,000 clones; roughly 80% are singletons. Sample: CD8+ T cells sorted from blood (inferred from file names), taken from a patient given nivolumab and ipilimumab in sequence. These receptors were collected from a human donor with melanoma. The CDR3 runs from the conserved cysteine through the conserved F or W. Fields, in order: CDR3 protein, CDR3 DNA, V gene, D gene, J gene, clone size. D genes are given only for firm matches. For some rows the clone size is stated as once, few or many, or as a class when expanded; others skip it.

CDR3 protein: CASRDRYSNQPQHF; CDR3 DNA: TGTGCCAGCAGGGACAGATATAGCAATCAGCCCCAGCATTTT; V gene: TRBV5-6; D gene: -; J gene: TRBJ1-5; clone size: -
CDR3 protein: CASSQGGGHYGYTF; CDR3 DNA: TGCGCCAGCAGCCAAGGCGGGGGCCACTATGGCTACACCTTC; V gene: TRBV4-1; D gene: -; J gene: TRBJ1-2; clone size: few
CDR3 protein: CASSESSSGRAHEQFF; CDR3 DNA: TGCGCCAGCAGTGAGTCGAGTAGCGGGAGGGCCCATGAGCAGTTCTTC; V gene: TRBV10-1; D gene: TRBD2; J gene: TRBJ2-1; clone size: -
CDR3 protein: CASSRDNRDMDSPLHF; CDR3 DNA: TGCGCCAGCAGCCGGGACAATCGGGATATGGATTCACCCCTCCACTTT; V gene: TRBV5-1; D gene: -; J gene: TRBJ1-6; clone size: -
CDR3 protein: CASSLVPGQGWNSPLHF; CDR3 DNA: TGTGCCAGCAGCTTAGTTCCGGGACAGGGATGGAATTCACCCCTCCACTTT; V gene: TRBV7-8; D gene: TRBD1; J gene: TRBJ1-6; clone size: -
CDR3 protein: CASRTGGFGQFF; CDR3 DNA: TGTGCCAGCAGGACAGGGGGCTTTGGGCAGTTCTTC; V gene: TRBV5-5; D gene: TRBD1; J gene: TRBJ2-1; clone size: -
CDR3 protein: CASSTKQGAQPQHF; CDR3 DNA: TGTGCCAGTAGTACCAAACAGGGGGCTCAGCCCCAGCATTTT; V gene: TRBV19; D gene: TRBD1; J gene: TRBJ1-5; clone size: -
CDR3 protein: CASSLTGHEQYF; CDR3 DNA: TGTGCCAGCAGCTTGACAGGGCACGAGCAGTACTTC; V gene: TRBV7-9; D gene: TRBD1; J gene: TRBJ2-7; clone size: once
CDR3 protein: CASSVAVAPYNEQFF; CDR3 DNA: TGTGCCAGCTCCGTCGCCGTGGCCCCCTACAATGAGCAGTTCTTC; V gene: TRBV9; D gene: -; J gene: TRBJ2-1; clone size: once
CDR3 protein: CASSFRGSGQETQYF; CDR3 DNA: TGCGCCAGCAGCTTTAGGGGAAGCGGGCAAGAGACCCAGTACTTC; V gene: TRBV5-1; D gene: -; J gene: TRBJ2-5; clone size: -
CDR3 protein: CASSPSMGQGHEQYF; CDR3 DNA: TGTGCCAGCTCACCCTCGATGGGACAGGGCCACGAGCAGTACTTC; V gene: TRBV18; D gene: TRBD1; J gene: TRBJ2-7; clone size: -
CDR3 protein: CASGGTGELFF; CDR3 DNA: TGTGCCAGTGGGGGGACCGGGGAGCTGTTTTTT; V gene: TRBV5-6; D gene: -; J gene: TRBJ2-2; clone size: -
CDR3 protein: CASSEAGGGPYGYTF; CDR3 DNA: TGTGCCAGCAGTGAAGCAGGCGGAGGACCATATGGCTACACCTTC; V gene: TRBV2; D gene: -; J gene: TRBJ1-2; clone size: -
CDR3 protein: CASSLRAGQGYNEQFF; CDR3 DNA: TGTGCCAGCAGCTTGAGGGCGGGACAGGGGTACAATGAGCAGTTCTTC; V gene: TRBV11-2; D gene: TRBD1; J gene: TRBJ2-1; clone size: once
CDR3 protein: CASSPRDRDTLTQYF; CDR3 DNA: TGTGCCAGCAGCCCACGGGACAGGGACACCCTAACGCAGTATTTT; V gene: TRBV7-9; D gene: TRBD1; J gene: TRBJ2-3; clone size: -
CDR3 protein: CASSPDRGDETQYF; CDR3 DNA: TGTGCCAGCTCACCGGACAGGGGGGACGAGACCCAGTACTTC; V gene: TRBV18; D gene: TRBD1; J gene: TRBJ2-5; clone size: medium-sized
CDR3 protein: CASRGLAGGPEDIQYF; CDR3 DNA: TGTGCCAGCAGGGGACTAGCGGGAGGGCCGGAGGACATTCAGTACTTC; V gene: TRBV28; D gene: TRBD2; J gene: TRBJ2-4; clone size: -
CDR3 protein: CASSFQGQDSYGYTF; CDR3 DNA: TGTGCCAGCAGCTTCCAGGGACAGGATTCCTATGGCTACACCTTC; V gene: TRBV5-4; D gene: TRBD1; J gene: TRBJ1-2; clone size: -
CDR3 protein: CASSLDIGGEQYF; CDR3 DNA: TGTGCCAGCAGCTTAGATATCGGGGGCGAGCAGTACTTC; V gene: TRBV11-2; D gene: -; J gene: TRBJ2-7; clone size: -
CDR3 protein: CASSSQGKVYEQYF; CDR3 DNA: TGTGCCAGCAGCTCCCAGGGAAAGGTCTACGAGCAGTACTTC; V gene: TRBV7-9; D gene: -; J gene: TRBJ2-7; clone size: -
CDR3 protein: CASTQQRRHGEKLFF; CDR3 DNA: TGTGCCAGCACCCAACAGAGACGTCACGGCGAAAAACTGTTTTTT; V gene: TRBV6-1; D gene: -; J gene: TRBJ1-4; clone size: few
CDR3 protein: CASSSGTGRNEQFF; CDR3 DNA: TGTGCCAGCAGCTCTGGGACAGGCCGGAATGAGCAGTTCTTC; V gene: TRBV11-3; D gene: TRBD1; J gene: TRBJ2-1; clone size: -
CDR3 protein: CASSFSPGELFF; CDR3 DNA: TGTGCCAGCAGCTTTAGTCCCGGGGAGCTGTTTTTT; V gene: TRBV7-3; D gene: -; J gene: TRBJ2-2; clone size: once
CDR3 protein: CASSPSLSGLNTGELFF; CDR3 DNA: TGTGCCAGCAGCCCGTCTCTTTCCGGTCTGAACACCGGGGAGCTGTTTTTT; V gene: TRBV7-9; D gene: -; J gene: TRBJ2-2; clone size: -
CDR3 protein: CASTRLASTYEQYF; CDR3 DNA: TGTGCCAGCACAAGACTAGCGAGTACCTACGAGCAGTACTTC; V gene: TRBV6-1; D gene: TRBD2; J gene: TRBJ2-7; clone size: -
CDR3 protein: CATSRVRTNAGELFF; CDR3 DNA: TGTGCCACCAGCAGAGTGAGGACTAACGCCGGGGAGCTGTTTTTT; V gene: TRBV15; D gene: -; J gene: TRBJ2-2; clone size: -
CDR3 protein: CASSASGGGADTQYF; CDR3 DNA: TGTGCCAGCAGCGCTAGCGGAGGGGGGGCAGATACGCAGTATTTT; V gene: TRBV9; D gene: -; J gene: TRBJ2-3; clone size: few
CDR3 protein: CASSLALGGLAKAGELFF; CDR3 DNA: TGTGCCAGCAGCTTAGCGCTGGGAGGTCTAGCGAAGGCCGGGGAGCTGTTTTTT; V gene: TRBV7-9; D gene: -; J gene: TRBJ2-2; clone size: -
CDR3 protein: CAISDIQGFAEAFF; CDR3 DNA: TGTGCCATCAGTGACATACAGGGTTTCGCTGAAGCTTTCTTT; V gene: TRBV10-3; D gene: -; J gene: TRBJ1-1; clone size: few
CDR3 protein: CAISEVGSGAYNEQFF; CDR3 DNA: TGTGCCATCAGTGAGGTAGGCAGCGGGGCTTACAATGAGCAGTTCTTC; V gene: TRBV10-3; D gene: TRBD2; J gene: TRBJ2-1; clone size: medium-sized
CDR3 protein: CASSLGTYEQYF; CDR3 DNA: TGCGCCAGCAGCTTGGGTACCTACGAGCAGTACTTC; V gene: TRBV5-1; D gene: -; J gene: TRBJ2-7; clone size: -
CDR3 protein: CASSPSGRARDTQYF; CDR3 DNA: TGTGCCAGCAGCCCTAGCGGGAGGGCCAGAGATACGCAGTATTTT; V gene: TRBV13; D gene: TRBD2; J gene: TRBJ2-3; clone size: few
CDR3 protein: CASSQDHLGGGNTEAFF; CDR3 DNA: TGTGCCAGCAGCCAAGATCATCTCGGGGGGGGGAACACTGAAGCTTTCTTT; V gene: TRBV14; D gene: -; J gene: TRBJ1-1; clone size: -
CDR3 protein: CASSSAGTSGIGEQFF; CDR3 DNA: TGTGCCAGCAGCTCCGCCGGGACTAGCGGTATAGGGGAGCAGTTCTTC; V gene: TRBV7-6; D gene: TRBD2; J gene: TRBJ2-1; clone size: -
CDR3 protein: CASSSWDTSQPQHF; CDR3 DNA: TGTGCCAGTAGTTCCTGGGACACCAGCCAGCCCCAGCATTTT; V gene: TRBV19; D gene: -; J gene: TRBJ1-5; clone size: -
CDR3 protein: CAIRAHFYEQYF; CDR3 DNA: TGTGCCATCAGGGCACATTTCTACGAGCAGTACTTC; V gene: TRBV10-3; D gene: -; J gene: TRBJ2-7; clone size: -
CDR3 protein: CASLLGFNYGYTF; CDR3 DNA: TGTGCCAGCTTACTAGGGTTTAACTATGGCTACACCTTC; V gene: TRBV6-6; D gene: -; J gene: TRBJ1-2; clone size: -
CDR3 protein: CASSYRQGAYSSGNTIYF; CDR3 DNA: TGTGCCAGCAGCTACCGACAGGGGGCCTATAGCTCTGGAAACACCATATATTTT; V gene: TRBV7-9; D gene: TRBD1; J gene: TRBJ1-3; clone size: -
CDR3 protein: CASSYSYSSNQPQHF; CDR3 DNA: TGTGCCAGCAGTTACTCCTACAGTAGCAATCAGCCCCAGCATTTT; V gene: TRBV6-5; D gene: -; J gene: TRBJ1-5; clone size: few
CDR3 protein: CASSCPDAYNEQFF; CDR3 DNA: TGTGCCAGCAGTTGCCCAGATGCCTACAATGAGCAGTTCTTC; V gene: TRBV6-6; D gene: -; J gene: TRBJ2-1; clone size: -